This TCR beta chain is drawn from a study of vaccination and CD4 T cells after COVID-19. For the study at large: Collection of post-COVID samples occurred a median approximately 100 days after diagnosis, spanning a range of 35 to 161.

Treatment in this sample: approximately 9-day PBMC culture with coronavirus spike peptide pools or control peptides (ViraFEST assay). Once peptide pools had expanded antigen-specific T cells, ViraFEST sequenced TCRs. Deletions cut 3 bases from V and 3 bases from J, with 14 bases between. The CDR3 loop spans 15 amino acids. An Oncomine TCR Beta short-read assay was used to sequence the DNA from cultured CD4+ T cells. Via MiXCR, TCRdb re-called the PCR reads, giving one row per CDR3 protein. The sample has more than 10,000 distinct CDR3 sequences; 40% to 50% are singletons. This clonotype was seen more than once but under ten times. As yet, its antigen is unknown.

The J gene is TRBJ2-5, the V gene TRBV12-3 or TRBV12-4; no firm D call. This sequence was found in a human donor who had recovered from COVID-19. Sequencing was carried out using CD4+ T cells from blood, cultured in vitro. The CDR3 spells CASSFGDNGKETQYF. As DNA, the CDR3 is TGTGCCAGCAGTTTTGGTGACAATGGGAAAGAGACCCAGTACTTC.